A selection of T cell receptor beta chains follows, all from one sample in a study of blood T cell repertoires in COVID-19. Assay: immunoSEQ multiplex PCR; the TCRdb copy retains only in-frame clones and omits some. The data show under 200,000 clones, with about four fifths seen just once and less than 20% held by the top ten. Material: PBMCs or T cells enriched from blood (not recorded which). The receptor source for this set is a man in his 60s who had recovered from COVID-19. Each CDR3 is given with its conserved first and last residue. D genes are given only for firm matches. The size field is filled for only some rows; it gives once, few, many or a size class.

clone_size: .; d_call: .; j_call: TRBJ1-5; v_call: TRBV6-5; cdr3_aa: CASSATTASNQPQHF; cdr3_nt: TGTGCCAGCAGCGCCACGACAGCCAGCAATCAGCCCCAGCATTTT
clone_size: .; d_call: .; j_call: TRBJ1-1; v_call: TRBV7-2; cdr3_aa: CASSFAAVNTEAFF; cdr3_nt: TGTGCCAGCAGCTTCGCGGCAGTGAACACTGAAGCTTTCTTT
clone_size: .; d_call: .; j_call: TRBJ1-5; v_call: TRBV19; cdr3_aa: CASGLGLGNQPQHF; cdr3_nt: TGTGCCAGTGGATTGGGGCTGGGCAATCAGCCCCAGCATTTT
clone_size: .; d_call: .; j_call: TRBJ1-2; v_call: TRBV28; cdr3_aa: CASSLFGGSSGYTF; cdr3_nt: TGTGCCAGCAGTTTATTCGGCGGATCGTCTGGCTACACCTTC
clone_size: .; d_call: .; j_call: TRBJ2-7; v_call: TRBV18; cdr3_aa: CASSPKQGYEQYF; cdr3_nt: TGTGCCAGCTCACCAAAACAGGGATACGAGCAGTACTTC
clone_size: .; d_call: TRBD1; j_call: TRBJ2-3; v_call: TRBV2; cdr3_aa: CASSEPWDRGRTDTQYF; cdr3_nt: TGTGCCAGCAGTGAGCCCTGGGACAGGGGGCGCACAGATACGCAGTATTTT
clone_size: few; d_call: TRBD1; j_call: TRBJ2-7; v_call: TRBV5-4; cdr3_aa: CASSHRDRDYEQYF; cdr3_nt: TGTGCCAGCAGCCACCGGGACAGGGACTACGAGCAGTACTTC
clone_size: .; d_call: .; j_call: TRBJ2-2; v_call: TRBV7-3; cdr3_aa: CASSPDRYSGELFF; cdr3_nt: TGTGCCAGCAGCCCCGATCGGTATTCCGGGGAGCTGTTTTTT
clone_size: .; d_call: .; j_call: TRBJ2-5; v_call: TRBV18; cdr3_aa: CASSPTGSPRGETQYF; cdr3_nt: TGTGCCAGCTCACCCACCGGGAGCCCGAGAGGAGAGACCCAGTACTTC
clone_size: .; d_call: .; j_call: TRBJ1-1; v_call: TRBV10-3; cdr3_aa: CAISDGRNTEAFF; cdr3_nt: TGTGCCATCAGTGATGGCCGGAACACTGAAGCTTTCTTT
clone_size: .; d_call: TRBD1; j_call: TRBJ1-4; v_call: TRBV10-3; cdr3_aa: CAISLRLPGQGAANEKLFF; cdr3_nt: TGTGCCATCAGCCTAAGATTACCCGGACAGGGGGCGGCTAATGAAAAACTGTTTTTT
clone_size: .; d_call: .; j_call: TRBJ1-1; v_call: TRBV5-4; cdr3_aa: CARAEQPNTEAFF; cdr3_nt: TGTGCCAGAGCGGAACAGCCCAACACTGAAGCTTTCTTT
clone_size: .; d_call: TRBD1; j_call: TRBJ2-5; v_call: TRBV7-9; cdr3_aa: CASSSPGQGTQETQYF; cdr3_nt: TGTGCCAGCAGCTCTCCGGGACAGGGGACTCAAGAGACCCAGTACTTC
clone_size: .; d_call: TRBD1; j_call: TRBJ1-5; v_call: TRBV12-3/TRBV12-4; cdr3_aa: CASSLGTAQPQHF; cdr3_nt: TGTGCCAGCAGCCTGGGGACAGCGCAGCCCCAGCATTTT
clone_size: .; d_call: .; j_call: TRBJ2-2; v_call: TRBV30; cdr3_aa: CAWIRTTTELFF; cdr3_nt: TGTGCCTGGATAAGGACTACCACGGAGCTGTTTTTT
clone_size: .; d_call: TRBD1; j_call: TRBJ1-4; v_call: TRBV28; cdr3_aa: CASSAPGGGEEKLFF; cdr3_nt: TGTGCCAGCAGTGCCCCAGGGGGAGGTGAGGAAAAACTGTTTTTT
clone_size: .; d_call: .; j_call: TRBJ2-2; v_call: TRBV19; cdr3_aa: CASRLDLPGELFF; cdr3_nt: TGTGCCTCTAGACTAGACCTCCCCGGGGAGCTGTTTTTT
clone_size: .; d_call: TRBD2; j_call: TRBJ2-5; v_call: TRBV2; cdr3_aa: CASSDQPSGRAGETQYF; cdr3_nt: TGTGCCAGCAGTGATCAGCCTAGCGGGAGGGCGGGGGAGACCCAGTACTTC
clone_size: .; d_call: TRBD2; j_call: TRBJ2-2; v_call: TRBV28; cdr3_aa: CASRAGGRDTGELFF; cdr3_nt: TGTGCCAGCAGAGCGGGGGGCCGTGACACCGGGGAGCTGTTTTTT
clone_size: once; d_call: .; j_call: TRBJ2-2; v_call: TRBV19; cdr3_aa: CASSITGDTGELFF; cdr3_nt: TGTGCCAGTAGTATAACCGGGGACACCGGGGAGCTGTTTTTT
clone_size: .; d_call: .; j_call: TRBJ2-1; v_call: TRBV15; cdr3_aa: CATSRGDTQRRSSYNEQFF; cdr3_nt: TGTGCCACCAGCAGAGGCGACACACAGCGGAGAAGCTCCTACAATGAGCAGTTCTTC
clone_size: .; d_call: .; j_call: TRBJ2-5; v_call: TRBV11-1; cdr3_aa: CASSFHTRETQYF; cdr3_nt: TGTGCCAGCAGCTTCCACACCAGGGAAACCCAGTACTTC
clone_size: .; d_call: .; j_call: TRBJ1-1; v_call: TRBV6-5; cdr3_aa: CASRPLRDGTEAFF; cdr3_nt: TGTGCCAGCAGACCACTGAGGGATGGCACTGAAGCTTTCTTT
clone_size: .; d_call: TRBD1; j_call: TRBJ2-7; v_call: TRBV5-6; cdr3_aa: CASSLFDRVYEQYF; cdr3_nt: TGTGCCAGCAGCTTGTTCGACAGGGTCTACGAGCAGTACTTC
clone_size: once; d_call: .; j_call: TRBJ1-1; v_call: TRBV4-1; cdr3_aa: CASSQEQTNTEAFF; cdr3_nt: TGCGCCAGCAGCCAAGAGCAGACAAACACTGAAGCTTTCTTT
clone_size: once; d_call: TRBD2; j_call: TRBJ2-1; v_call: TRBV11-3; cdr3_aa: CASSLKGWRGDSGEQFF; cdr3_nt: TGTGCCAGCAGCTTAAAGGGGTGGCGGGGGGATTCGGGTGAGCAGTTCTTC
clone_size: .; d_call: TRBD2; j_call: TRBJ2-7; v_call: TRBV27; cdr3_aa: CASSFGTSGSYEQYF; cdr3_nt: TGTGCCAGCAGTTTCGGGACTAGCGGGAGTTACGAGCAGTACTTC
clone_size: once; d_call: .; j_call: TRBJ2-1; v_call: TRBV27; cdr3_aa: CASASPRAPRVLEQFF; cdr3_nt: TGTGCCAGCGCCTCCCCCCGGGCCCCCAGGGTATTGGAGCAGTTCTTC